This T cell receptor beta chain was identified in a study of shared clonotypes between healthy human individuals. Findings and limits, study-wide: It was anticipated that sequencing depth would influence how many clonotypes donors shared.

A word on this clone: Antigen specificity is unknown.

Evenly divided among several immunoSEQ plates was the genomic DNA of each subset. Here immunoSEQ multiplex PCR was the method, and the copy in TCRdb shows in-frame clones only, minus some. The sample holds fewer than 600,000 clones; around 79% are singletons and the top ten take roughly 13%. Sequenced: PBMCs. The clonotype was recovered from a woman aged 40 to 49 in good health. Some clones in this sample may be carry-over from other donors' samples.

The CDR3 nucleotides are TGCGCCAGCAGCATTTCCGTCCGAAAGCCCCTCTACGAGCAGTACTTC. Amino acids: CASSISVRKPLYEQYF. This rearrangement joins TRBV5-1 to TRBJ2-7; no clear D gene. Trimming cost V 4 bases and J 3 bases, with 20 bases left between them. The length of the CDR3 is 16 residues. Germline CDR1 SGHRS, CDR2 YFSETQ.